One and the same sample provided the 13 T cell receptor beta chains below, sequenced in a study of cytomegalovirus exposure and HLA in healthy donors. Primers included in the PCR were 60 Vbeta and 13 Jbeta primers. Data came from immunoSEQ multiplex PCR; TCRdb stores just in-frame clones and leaves some out. The repertoire shows about 170,000 clones; the top ten hold 0.7% to 0.8%. Specimen: PBMCs. The receptor source for this set is a woman aged 18-30 years in good health and CMV-seropositive.

This chain connects TRBV5-1 to TRBJ2-5, with 11 positions matching TRBD2. After removal of 2 bases from V and 4 bases from J, the junction contained 4 bases not matched to a gene. The length of the CDR3 is 15 residues. Germline CDR1 reads SGHRS; CDR2 reads YFSETQ. The CDR3 region has the DNA TGCGCCAGCAGCTTTAGCGGGGGGGCCGGAGAGACCCAGTACTTC. Amino acids: CASSFSGGAGETQYF.

The V and J genes are TRBV6-5 and TRBJ1-1; 8 bases match TRBD1. Germline assignment: CDR1 MNHEY and CDR2 SVGAGI. Trimming cost V 5 bases and J 9 bases; bases outside gene matches: 11. CDR3 size: 14 residues. The CDR3 coding sequence is TGTGCCAGCAGTCAGACCCACAGGGGGATCCAAGCTTTCTTT. Protein product: CASSQTHRGIQAFF.

The chain has TRBV2 and TRBJ2-1; TRBD2 agrees at 9 bases. This CDR3 comprises 14 residues. CDR1 and CDR2 from the germline V gene are SNHLY and FYNNEI. V lost 4 bases, J lost 9 bases, and 7 bases stayed unmatched. CDR3 residues: CASSVGLATVEQFF. CDR3 in DNA: TGTGCCAGCAGTGTGGGACTAGCTACTGTTGAGCAGTTCTTC.

V is TRBV5-1 and J is TRBJ2-5; 9 positions match TRBD1. The CDR3 runs to 15 residues. The V gene end was trimmed by 4 bases and the J gene end by 4 bases; junction bases not matched to a gene: 8. Germline loops: CDR1 SGHRS, CDR2 YFSETQ. The CDR3 is CASSIPGQGAETQYF. The CDR3 DNA follows: TGCGCCAGCAGCATACCGGGACAGGGAGCAGAGACCCAGTACTTC. The entire variable domain, with the rest obtained from reference TRBV5-1 and TRBJ2-5, is as follows: KAGVTQTPRYLIKTRGQQVTLSCSPISGHRSVSWYQQTPGQGLQFLFEYFSETQRNKGNFPGRFSGRQFSNSRSEMNVSTLELGDSALYLCASSIPGQGAETQYFGPGTRLLVL.

V usage is TRBV6-1 and J usage is TRBJ1-3; D unresolved. CDR3 length equals 15 residues. V lost 3 bases and J lost 2, with 11 bases in between. Germline V gene data show CDR1 as MNHNS and CDR2 as SASEGT. CDR3 loop: CASSEGRTAGNTIYF. The CDR3 DNA reads as TGTGCCAGCAGTGAGGGAAGGACTGCTGGAAACACCATATATTTT.

CDR3 bases: TGCAGCGTTACCGAAAGATTTAGCCATGATGGCTACACCTTC. This sequence encodes CSVTERFSHDGYTF. V is TRBV29-1 and J is TRBJ1-2, with unresolved D. This CDR3 has 14 residues. V was shortened by 5 bases and J by 6 bases, with 19 bases between the two germline ends. Germline V lookup: CDR1 SQVTM, CDR2 ANQGSEA.

V usage is TRBV7-9 and J usage is TRBJ1-4; D is uncertain. The germline CDR1 and CDR2 sequences are SEHNR and FQNEAQ (reference sequence). V was trimmed by 5 bases and J by 10 bases, leaving 17 bases between them. CDR3 length: 14 residues. CDR3 nucleotides: TGTGCCAGCAGCCCGTCGCCGAGTTTCGGAAAACTGTTTTTT. It is translated as CASSPSPSFGKLFF. The full variable domain, completed using reference TRBV7-9 and TRBJ1-4, is DTGVSQNPRHKITKRGQNVTFRCDPISEHNRLYWYRQTLGQGPEFLTYFQNEAQLEKSRLLSDRFSAERPKGSFSTLEIQRTEQGDSAMYLCASSPSPSFGKLFFGSGTQLSVL.

The gene calls are TRBV13 and TRBJ2-1; TRBD2 is a possible D gene (6 bases). Trimming took off 5 bases at V and 4 bases at J, with 18 bases between the two ends. The germline V gene encodes CDR1 PRHDT and CDR2 FYEKMQ (reference sequence). The CDR3 runs to 16 residues. The CDR3 DNA sequence: TGTGCCAGCAGCCCCCCCCCAGCGGGCGATTACAATGAGCAGTTCTTC. Protein product: CASSPPPAGDYNEQFF. Variable domain in full (rest from reference TRBV13 and TRBJ2-1): AAGVIQSPRHLIKEKRETATLKCYPIPRHDTVYWYQQGPGQDPQFLISFYEKMQSDKGSIPDRFSAQQFSDYHSELNMSSLELGDSALYFCASSPPPAGDYNEQFFGPGTRLTVL.

Written as DNA, the CDR3 is TGCGCCAGCAGCCAAGATGTTAACACGGGTCGTTCTAGGATAGCTGGGGCCAACGTCCTGACTTTC. Residues: CASSQDVNTGRSRIAGANVLTF. The chain employs TRBV4-3 and TRBJ2-6; D is undetermined. CDR3 length: 22 residues. Trimming cost V 0 bases and J 2 bases, with 26 bases left between them. Germline CDR1 reads LGHNA; CDR2 reads YSLEER.

This chain links TRBV5-4 with TRBJ2-3; possibly TRBD1 for D (6 bases). The V and J ends lost 2 bases and 3 bases respectively, with 13 bases between them. Per germline, CDR1 SGHNT and CDR2 YYREEE (reference sequence). The CDR3 sequence is 15 residues long. The CDR3 loop reads CASSFRGQLTDTQYF. CDR3 nucleotide sequence: TGTGCCAGCAGCTTCCGGGGACAATTAACAGATACGCAGTATTTT.

The chain recombines TRBV25-1 with TRBJ1-1, with a possible D match to TRBD1 (6 bases). The CDR3 totals 14 residues. The V and J ends lost 4 bases and 3 bases respectively, with 12 bases between them. CDR1 MGHDK and CDR2 SYGVNS come from the germline V gene. The CDR3 bases are TGTGCCAGCAGTGCGGGACAACCTTACACTGAAGCTTTCTTT. Translation: CASSAGQPYTEAFF.

V and J are TRBV11-3 and TRBJ1-2, with TRBD1 matching over 8 bases. Germline lookup yields CDR1 SGHNT and CDR2 YENEEA. V trimming: 3 bases; J trimming: 14 bases; junction bases outside the gene matches: 5. This CDR3 comprises 11 residues. The CDR3: CASSLDREKTF. Written as DNA, the CDR3 is TGTGCCAGCAGCTTGGACAGGGAAAAAACCTTC.

The chain uses TRBV5-1 and TRBJ2-3; a weak D match, TRBD2 (6 bases). The CDR3 is 15 residues long. CDR1 is SGHRS, CDR2 YFSETQ, per germline. Between the trimmed V and J ends, which lost 1 base and 0 bases, there was a span of 9 bases. The CDR3 sequence: CASSLSGPSTDTQYF. As DNA, the CDR3 is TGCGCCAGCAGCTTGAGCGGGCCAAGCACAGATACGCAGTATTTT.